These 22 T cell receptor beta chains were all obtained from the same sample, sequenced in a study of cytomegalovirus exposure and HLA in healthy donors. The study ran its PCR with 60 Vbeta and 13 Jbeta primers. TCRdb's table, derived via immunoSEQ multiplex PCR, lists solely in-frame clones and lacks some. The sample has tens of thousands of clones; about a tenth are singletons. Sequencing was carried out using PBMCs. The receptor source for this set is a man between 60 and 75 years old in good health and CMV-seropositive.

This clone was counted only a few times. V gene TRBV14 combines with J gene TRBJ2-3, with TRBD1 matching 9 bases. The CDR3 totals 15 residues. V shed 2 bases, J shed 6 bases, and the junction held 6 bases outside the gene matches. The germline V gene encodes CDR1 SGHDN and CDR2 FVKESK. CDR3 sequence: CASSQWTGARDTQYF. DNA of the CDR3: TGTGCCAGCAGCCAATGGACAGGGGCAAGGGATACGCAGTATTTT. Full variable domain (missing parts from reference TRBV14 and TRBJ2-3): EAGVTQFPSHSVIEKGQTVTLRCDPISGHDNLYWYRRVMGKEIKFLLHFVKESKQDESGMPNNRFLAERTGGTYSTLKVQPAELEDSGVYFCASSQWTGARDTQYFGPGTRLTVL.

In its sample, this clone was seen a few times. The chain employs TRBV28 and TRBJ2-1; 8 bases align to TRBD1. The CDR3 consists of 15 residues. Trimming removed 4 bases from V and 3 bases from J; junction bases left unmatched: 5. Germline CDR1 and CDR2: MDHEN and SYDVKM. CDR3 nucleotide sequence: TGTGCCAGCAGTTCGTCGACAGGGGTCTACAATGAGCAGTTCTTC. It yields the protein CASSSSTGVYNEQFF.

On this clone: Other DNA sequences in this specimen translate into the identical CDR3. The gene calls are TRBV18 and TRBJ1-1; possibly TRBD1 for D (6 bases). Germline CDR1 is KGHSH and CDR2 is LQKENI. Trimming took off 3 bases at V and 1 base at J, with 9 bases between the two ends. CDR3 length equals 14 residues. CDR3 in DNA: TGTGCCAGCTCACCGTCGACAGGGAACACTGAAGCTTTCTTT. Its protein product is CASSPSTGNTEAFF.

The V gene is TRBV27, the J gene TRBJ2-2; 11 nucleotides agree with TRBD2. Germline V lookup: CDR1 MNHEY, CDR2 SMNVEV (reference sequence). The length of the CDR3 is 15 residues. The V and J ends lost 6 bases and 8 bases, in that order; junction bases with no gene match: 8. The CDR3 loop reads CASSPTSGDWGELFF. DNA of the CDR3: TGTGCCAGCAGCCCGACTAGCGGGGATTGGGGGGAGCTGTTTTTT.

The chain has TRBV5-1 and TRBJ1-6; a weak D match, TRBD1 (6 bases). The CDR3 extends over 15 amino acids. Germline V gene data show CDR1 as SGHRS and CDR2 as YFSETQ. Trimming stripped 0 bases from V and 9 bases from J, with 13 bases between. CDR3 bases: TGCGCCAGCAGCTTGGTCAGGGGTTATGGTTCACCCCTCCACTTT. Translated: CASSLVRGYGSPLHF.

The gene calls are TRBV9 and TRBJ2-6; tentatively, D is TRBD1 (6 bases). V lost 8 bases and J 0 bases, leaving 12 bases between the germline ends. Germline loops: CDR1 SGDLS, CDR2 YYNGEE. The CDR3 sequence is 15 residues long. The CDR3 sequence is CARDSASSGANVLTF. CDR3 coding DNA: TGTGCCAGGGACAGTGCGAGCTCTGGGGCCAACGTCCTGACTTTC.

The rearrangement joins TRBV6-1 to TRBJ2-6, with 9 bases matching TRBD1. CDR1 and CDR2 from the germline V gene are MNHNS and SASEGT. Trimming cost V 4 bases and J 0 bases; bases outside gene matches: 1. CDR3 length: 16 amino acids. The CDR3: CASSVGQGSGANVLTF. As DNA, the CDR3 is TGTGCCAGCAGTGTGGGACAGGGCTCTGGGGCCAACGTCCTGACTTTC.

This clone was observed a few times. This chain uses TRBV6-5 with TRBJ1-3; 7 nucleotides agree with TRBD1. Germline V gene data show CDR1 as MNHEY and CDR2 as SVGAGI. V was clipped by 2 bases and J by 11 bases; unmatched bases: 9. CDR3 length equals 14 residues. CDR3 DNA sequence: TGTGCCAGCAGTTACGGAGGGACAGACAACGCCATATATTTT. It codes for CASSYGGTDNAIYF.

The gene calls are TRBV11-2 and TRBJ2-2; D perhaps matches TRBD2 (5 bases). This CDR3 is 15 amino acids long. Trimming removed 5 bases at V and 4 bases at J, with 14 bases between. Germline-derived CDR1 and CDR2 are SGHAT and FQNNGV. The CDR3 DNA sequence: TGTGCCAGCAGCCCCCGATCGGGGAGCACCGGGGAGCTGTTTTTT. Its translation: CASSPRSGSTGELFF.

The chain links TRBV12-1 to TRBJ2-3; the table's D call, TRBD2, has no DNA check behind it. TRBV12-1 is a listed pseudogene. The CDR3 sequence is 15 residues long. As DNA, the CDR3 is TGTGCCAGCAGCCCCGCGAGGGAGAGCACAGATACGCAGTATTTT. It is translated as CASSPARESTDTQYF.

This clone has more than one count but fewer than ten. Different DNA sequences within this sample yield the same CDR3. As DNA, the CDR3 is TGTGCCTGGATCGACAGGGGCAGAAGCTATGGCTACACCTTC. The encoded protein is CAWIDRGRSYGYTF. This chain uses TRBV30 with TRBJ1-2, with 8 positions matching TRBD1. Germline CDR1 and CDR2: GTSNPN and SVGIG (reference sequence). V trimming: 4 bases; J trimming: 4 bases; junction bases outside the gene matches: 8. This CDR3 is 14 amino acids long.

This clone turned up a few times. This rearrangement joins TRBV30 to TRBJ2-1; 10 nucleotides line up with TRBD2. CDR3 length: 13 residues. Trimming removed 7 bases from V and 8 bases from J; junction bases left unmatched: 8. Germline V gene lookup returns CDR1 GTSNPN and CDR2 SVGIG (reference sequence). CDR3 DNA: TGTGCCTTCGCTAGCGGGAGAAGGGATGAGCAGTTCTTC. Translation: CAFASGRRDEQFF.

This clone was recorded at least ten times. The V call is TRBV30, the J call TRBJ2-7; 7 positions agree with TRBD2. V gave up 2 bases and J gave up 6 bases; unmatched junction bases: 7. The CDR3 contains 13 residues. Germline V gene sequence: CDR1 GTSNPN, CDR2 SVGIG (reference sequence). CDR3 loop: CAWSLADRGEQYF. CDR3 DNA sequence: TGTGCCTGGAGTCTAGCGGACCGGGGCGAGCAGTACTTC.

The chain carries TRBV28 and TRBJ2-7; TRBD2 agrees at 8 bases. Per the germline V gene, CDR1 is MDHEN and CDR2 is SYDVKM. V lost 5 bases, J lost 2 bases, and 11 bases stayed unmatched. The CDR3 has 16 amino acids. The CDR3 DNA sequence: TGTGCCAGCAGTACTACTAGCGGTCCCCGGCCCTACGAGCAGTACTTC. It encodes CASSTTSGPRPYEQYF.

The chain uses TRBV27 and TRBJ2-7; tentative D call: TRBD1 (5 bases). There are 14 residues in the CDR3. Trimming took off 5 bases at V and 4 bases at J, with 15 bases between the two ends. Per the germline V gene, CDR1 is MNHEY and CDR2 is SMNVEV (reference sequence). CDR3 region: CASSRIQGRYEQYF. In nucleotides, the CDR3 is TGTGCCAGCAGTAGGATCCAGGGTCGGTACGAGCAGTACTTC.

This clone was seen a handful of times. The chain couples TRBV18 to TRBJ2-5, with 11 bases that match TRBD1. This CDR3 spans 19 amino acids. V lost 1 base and J lost 0; bases outside the gene matches: 10. The germline V gene encodes CDR1 KGHSH and CDR2 LQKENI. For the CDR3, the DNA is TGTGCCAGCTCACCACTTGGGACAGGGGGAGTAGGCGACCAAGAGACCCAGTACTTC. Translation: CASSPLGTGGVGDQETQYF.

V and J are TRBV19 and TRBJ1-2; 8 bases line up with TRBD1. The CDR3 has 15 residues. The germline gives CDR1 LNHDA, CDR2 SQIVND (reference sequence). V lost 4 bases, J lost 5 bases, and 9 bases stayed unmatched. Here the CDR3 DNA reads TGTGCCAGTAGTACCTCCCGGACAGGGACGTATGGCTACACCTTC. Amino acid sequence: CASSTSRTGTYGYTF.

CDR3 sequence (DNA): TGTGCCAGCAGGACTACTAATCAGCCCCAGCATTTT. Its protein is CASRTTNQPQHF. V gene TRBV28 combines with J gene TRBJ1-5; D remains ambiguous. CDR3 length equals 12 residues. The germline CDR1 and CDR2 sequences are MDHEN and SYDVKM. Trimming took 6 bases from V and 4 from J, leaving 7 bases between them.

This chain uses TRBV29-1 with TRBJ2-5, with D possibly being TRBD1 (5 bases). The CDR3 is 11 amino acids. The ends were cut back, 8 bases at V and 2 bases at J, with 9 bases in the middle. Germline V CDR1 and CDR2: SQVTM, ANQGSEA. CDR3 region: CSTRQQETQYF. In DNA form, the CDR3 reads TGCAGCACCAGACAGCAAGAGACCCAGTACTTC. Full variable domain (missing parts from reference TRBV29-1 and TRBJ2-5): SAVISQKPSRDICQRGTSLTIQCQVDSQVTMMFWYRQQPGQSLTLIATANQGSEATYESGFVIDKFPISRPNLTFSTLTVSNMSPEDSSIYLCSTRQQETQYFGPGTRLLVL.

This sequence joins TRBV5-4 and TRBJ2-2, with D possibly being TRBD2 (7 bases). Germline CDR1 and CDR2: SGHNT and YYREEE (reference sequence). This CDR3 has 17 residues. Trimming stripped 0 bases from V and 3 bases from J, with 15 bases between. This CDR3 reads CASSLARGGGDTGELFF. CDR3 DNA: TGTGCCAGCAGCTTGGCCAGAGGGGGGGGAGACACCGGGGAGCTGTTTTTT.

This clone was observed a handful of times. The V call is TRBV10-3, the J call TRBJ1-2, with D perhaps TRBD1 (5 bases). CDR1 ENHRY and CDR2 SYGVKD come from the germline V gene. The CDR3 is 15 amino acids. Between the trimmed V and J ends, which lost 0 bases and 4 bases, there was a span of 12 bases. CDR3 in amino acids: CAISESRGLGYGYTF. CDR3 DNA: TGTGCCATCAGTGAGTCAAGGGGATTAGGCTATGGCTACACCTTC.

This clone was observed a handful of times. The gene calls are TRBV6-6 and TRBJ1-2; the D is unclear. Trimming stripped 6 bases from V and 4 bases from J, with 18 bases between. Germline lookup yields CDR1 MNHNY and CDR2 SVGAGI (reference sequence). This CDR3 region has 15 residues. CDR3 sequence reads: CASSSIGQDTYGYTF. The CDR3 nucleotides read TGTGCCAGCAGCTCCATTGGGCAGGATACCTATGGCTACACCTTC.